The 26 T cell receptor beta chains given below trace back to one sample, sequenced in a study of blood T cell repertoires in COVID-19. The data were produced by immunoSEQ multiplex PCR, yet TCRdb's version contains in-frame clones alone and is incomplete. The table has about 74,000 clones, around nine tenths seen once. The sample comprised peripheral blood. The receptors here all came from a man aged 45-65 years with acute or convalescent COVID-19.

The rearrangement joins TRBV19 to TRBJ1-2; D is perhaps TRBD1 (6 bases). This CDR3 contains 14 residues. Trimming took 1 base from V and 6 from J, leaving 12 bases between them. Germline lookup yields CDR1 LNHDA and CDR2 SQIVND (reference sequence). CDR3 bases: TGTGCCAGTAGTATAGTGACAGGACAGAATGGCTACACCTTC. Translating gives CASSIVTGQNGYTF.

This rearrangement joins TRBV15 to TRBJ1-2; no reliable D call. Trimming removed 0 bases from V and 4 bases from J, with 6 bases in between. Germline V CDR1 and CDR2: LNHNV, YYDKDF (reference sequence). The CDR3 runs to 13 residues. DNA for the CDR3: TGTGCCACCAGCAGAGATCGCAGCTATGGCTACACCTTC. Translating gives CATSRDRSYGYTF.

The CDR3: CASSLAPGGRTDTQYF. The CDR3 DNA reads as TGTGCCAGCAGCTTAGCTCCGGGGGGCAGGACAGATACGCAGTATTTT. The chain joins TRBV11-2 to TRBJ2-3; TRBD2 is a possible D gene (7 bases). Between the trimmed V and J ends, which lost 1 base and 3 bases, there was a span of 14 bases. This CDR3 is 16 amino acids long. Germline CDR1 SGHAT, CDR2 FQNNGV.

The genes are TRBV10-2 and TRBJ2-1; TRBD2 matches at 9 bases. Trimming took 0 bases from V and 2 from J; bases not matched to a gene: 2. The germline V gene encodes CDR1 WSHSY and CDR2 SAAADI. The CDR3 covers 16 residues. The CDR3 protein is CASSESLAGTYNEQFF. Here the CDR3 DNA reads TGCGCCAGCAGTGAGTCGCTAGCGGGAACCTACAATGAGCAGTTCTTC.

The CDR3 sequence: CASSGSGGYNEQFF. The DNA for the CDR3 is TGTGCCAGCAGCGGTAGCGGGGGCTACAATGAGCAGTTCTTC. The chain is built from TRBV9 and TRBJ2-1, with 9 bases identical to TRBD2. CDR3 length: 14 residues. Trimming removed 3 bases from V and 3 bases from J; junction bases left unmatched: 1. The germline gives CDR1 SGDLS, CDR2 YYNGEE.

The chain has TRBV5-6 and TRBJ2-7, with 9 nucleotides matching TRBD1. Per the germline V gene, CDR1 is SGHDT and CDR2 is YYEEEE. V lost 0 bases, J lost 2 bases, and 3 bases stayed unmatched. The CDR3 loop spans 15 amino acids. The CDR3 DNA is TGTGCCAGCAGCTTGGGACAGGGGGGGACCTACGAGCAGTACGTC. Its translation is CASSLGQGGTYEQYV.

V is TRBV7-9 and J is TRBJ2-1; 9 positions agree with TRBD2. The germline V gene has CDR1 SEHNR and CDR2 FQNEAQ (reference sequence). The CDR3 length is 16 residues. V shed 5 bases and J 8 bases; nucleotides not matched to a gene: 13. CDR3 coding DNA: TGTGCCAGCAGCCCCCGTGGGCGCGGGAGGGCAGATGAGCAGTTCTTC. It codes for CASSPRGRGRADEQFF.

The chain is built from TRBV7-6 and TRBJ2-3; D remains ambiguous. The CDR3 totals 14 residues. The V end lost 0 bases, the J end lost 0 bases, and 4 bases lay between the germline ends. CDR1 and CDR2 (germline): SGHVS, FNYEAQ. Here the CDR3 reads CASSLASSTDTQYF. The DNA of the CDR3 is TGTGCCAGCAGCTTAGCGTCGAGCACAGATACGCAGTATTTT.

The chain joins TRBV7-2 to TRBJ1-4; 8 bases are a match to TRBD1. Trimming at V came to 5 bases and at J to 1 base, leaving 9 bases not matched to a gene. CDR1 is SGHTA, CDR2 FQGNSA, per germline. The CDR3 has 17 amino acids. The CDR3 coding sequence is TGTGCCAGCAGCCCCCGGCAGGGGGCGAGAACTAATGAAAAACTGTTTTTT. It codes for CASSPRQGARTNEKLFF.

The genes are TRBV27 and TRBJ2-1; 11 bases are shared with TRBD2. Germline lookup yields CDR1 MNHEY and CDR2 SMNVEV (reference sequence). The length of the CDR3 is 15 residues. V lost 6 bases and J lost 5; bases outside the gene matches: 6. For the CDR3, the DNA is TGTGCCAGCAGCTCAGGGACTAGCGGCCACAATGAGCAGTTCTTC. It yields the protein CASSSGTSGHNEQFF.

The rearrangement uses TRBV15 and TRBJ1-1, with D maybe TRBD1 (6 bases). Between the trimmed V and J ends, which lost 0 bases and 1 base, there was a span of 15 bases. Germline CDR1 LNHNV, CDR2 YYDKDF (reference sequence). The CDR3 spans 17 residues. The CDR3 here is CATSRDLLDRWNTEAFF. DNA for the CDR3: TGTGCCACCAGCAGAGATCTTCTCGACAGGTGGAACACTGAAGCTTTCTTT.

The V and J genes are TRBV29-1 and TRBJ1-1; D might be TRBD1 (5 bases). Germline V gene data show CDR1 as SQVTM and CDR2 as ANQGSEA. CDR3 length: 12 amino acids. V was clipped by 3 bases and J by 5 bases, with 10 bases between them. DNA for the CDR3: TGCAGCGTTGATAGGGGTGATACTGAAGCTTTCTTT. The encoded protein is CSVDRGDTEAFF.

The rearrangement uses TRBV14 and TRBJ1-2; D might be TRBD1 (6 bases). V was pared by 4 bases and J by 5 bases, with 20 bases between. Germline V gene sequence: CDR1 SGHDN, CDR2 FVKESK. The CDR3 sequence is 16 residues long. The CDR3 is CASSPFVWTAHYGYTF. CDR3 bases: TGTGCCAGCAGCCCGTTCGTTTGGACAGCGCATTATGGCTACACCTTC.

The chain recombines TRBV11-3 with TRBJ1-1; 8 bases fit TRBD1. This CDR3 spans 14 amino acids. V dropped 2 bases and J dropped 3; count of bases not matched to a gene: 2. Germline loops: CDR1 SGHNT, CDR2 YENEEA. CDR3 sequence: CASSLNRGDTEAFF. CDR3 coding DNA: TGTGCCAGCAGCTTAAACAGGGGGGACACTGAAGCTTTCTTT.

Only one count was recorded for this clone. The genes are TRBV11-2 and TRBJ1-2, with TRBD1 identical over 7 bases. V shed 5 bases and J 2 bases; nucleotides not matched to a gene: 2. This CDR3 region has 13 residues. CDR1 and CDR2 (germline): SGHAT, FQNNGV. CDR3 loop: CASSADRNYGYTF. CDR3 bases: TGTGCCAGCAGCGCGGACAGGAACTATGGCTACACCTTC.

This clone was observed once. This CDR3 reads CASSLSGPYNSNQPQHF. CDR3 nucleotide sequence: TGTGCCAGCAGCTTATCAGGGCCTTACAATAGCAATCAGCCCCAGCATTTT. The chain carries TRBV11-2 and TRBJ1-5; tentative D call: TRBD1 (5 bases). There are 17 residues in the CDR3. Germline assignment: CDR1 SGHAT and CDR2 FQNNGV. Trimming shortened V by 2 bases and J by 0 bases, and 14 bases separated the two germline ends.

V gene TRBV7-2 combines with J gene TRBJ1-1, with a weak D call TRBD1 (5 bases). CDR1 SGHTA and CDR2 FQGNSA come from the germline V gene. Trimming took 1 base from V and 1 from J, leaving 7 bases between them. The CDR3 is 14 amino acids. The CDR3 is CASSLGQPNTEAFF. CDR3 in DNA: TGTGCCAGCAGCTTAGGACAGCCGAACACTGAAGCTTTCTTT. The full variable domain, with the rest looked up from reference TRBV7-2 and TRBJ1-1, is GAGVSQSPSNKVTEKGKDVELRCDPISGHTALYWYRQSLGQGLEFLIYFQGNSAPDKSGLPSDRFSAERTGGSVSTLTIQRTQQEDSAVYLCASSLGQPNTEAFFGQGTRLTVV.

In DNA, the CDR3 is TGTGCCAGCTCACAGGGACACCCGAACACTGAAGCTTTCTTT. This codes for CASSQGHPNTEAFF. The chain links TRBV18 to TRBJ1-1, with a weak D call TRBD1 (6 bases). Trimming took off 4 bases at V and 1 base at J, with 10 bases between the two ends. The CDR3 is made up of 14 amino acids. CDR1 and CDR2 (germline): KGHSH, LQKENI. Complete variable domain (other parts from reference TRBV18 and TRBJ1-1): NAGVMQNPRHLVRRRGQEARLRCSPMKGHSHVYWYRQLPEEGLKFMVYLQKENIIDESGMPKERFSAEFPKEGPSILRIQQVVRGDSAAYFCASSQGHPNTEAFFGQGTRLTVV.

The chain is built from TRBV19 and TRBJ2-5, with D possibly TRBD1 on 6 matching bases. V was clipped by 3 bases and J by 1 base, with 12 bases between them. Germline-derived CDR1 and CDR2 are LNHDA and SQIVND (reference sequence). CDR3 length: 15 amino acids. The CDR3 DNA follows: TGTGCCAGTAGTATTACACAGGGTTTCCAAGAGACCCAGTACTTC. It specifies CASSITQGFQETQYF.

The rearrangement links TRBV2 to TRBJ2-7; 8 positions match TRBD1. With V trimmed by 6 bases and J by 3 bases, 16 bases remained unmatched. The CDR3 runs to 17 residues. Germline values: CDR1 SNHLY, CDR2 FYNNEI. CDR3 amino acids: CASRDSLTGEFLYEQYF. The CDR3 DNA follows: TGTGCCAGCAGAGACTCACTGACAGGGGAATTCCTCTACGAGCAGTACTTC.

V usage is TRBV9 and J usage is TRBJ2-5; 12 bases agree with TRBD1. CDR3 length equals 18 residues. Germline trimming cut 3 bases from V and 4 bases from J; bases unmatched to any gene: 13. CDR1 SGDLS and CDR2 YYNGEE come from the germline V gene. CDR3 in amino acids: CASSADLGQGALGETQYF. CDR3 nucleotides: TGTGCCAGCAGCGCCGACCTGGGACAGGGGGCATTAGGAGAGACCCAGTACTTC.

The chain carries TRBV5-6 and TRBJ1-1; D is unresolved. CDR3 length equals 14 residues. V was clipped by 0 bases and J by 0 bases, with 6 bases between them. Germline V CDR1 and CDR2: SGHDT, YYEEEE. CDR3 loop: CASSLVRVNTEAFF. In DNA, the CDR3 is TGTGCCAGCAGCTTGGTACGGGTGAACACTGAAGCTTTCTTT. Together with reference TRBV5-6 and TRBJ1-1, the CDR3 gives the full variable domain: DAGVTQSPTHLIKTRGQQVTLRCSPKSGHDTVSWYQQALGQGPQFIFQYYEEEERQRGNFPDRFSGHQFPNYSSELNVNALLLGDSALYLCASSLVRVNTEAFFGQGTRLTVV.

The V gene is TRBV7-8, the J gene TRBJ1-3; D not resolved. The germline CDR1 and CDR2 sequences are SGHVS and FQNEAQ. V lost 2 bases and J lost 4, with 9 bases in between. The CDR3 is made up of 14 amino acids. CDR3 loop: CASSLLGLGNTIYF. CDR3 coding DNA: TGTGCCAGCAGCTTACTAGGCTTGGGAAACACCATATATTTT. The variable domain in full, completed from reference TRBV7-8 and TRBJ1-3, reads GAGVSQSPRYKVAKRGQDVALRCDPISGHVSLFWYQQALGQGPEFLTYFQNEAQLDKSGLPSDRFFAERPEGSVSTLKIQRTQQEDSAVYLCASSLLGLGNTIYFGEGSWLTVV.

This rearrangement joins TRBV5-4 to TRBJ2-2, with 16 bases aligning to TRBD2. Germline V gives CDR1 SGHNT, CDR2 YYREEE (reference sequence). The J segment lost 4 bases and the V segment lost 1 base, leaving 4 bases of the junction unmatched. The CDR3 extends over 18 amino acids. CDR3 sequence: CASSLPGTSGGGTGELFF. The CDR3 DNA reads as TGTGCCAGCAGCTTGCCCGGGACTAGCGGGGGGGGCACCGGGGAGCTGTTTTTT. Combining the CDR3 with reference TRBV5-4 and TRBJ2-2 gives the whole variable domain ETGVTQSPTHLIKTRGQQVTLRCSSQSGHNTVSWYQQALGQGPQFIFQYYREEENGRGNFPPRFSGLQFPNYSSELNVNALELDDSALYLCASSLPGTSGGGTGELFFGEGSRLTVL.

The chain couples TRBV9 to TRBJ1-3, with TRBD1 as a possible D gene (5 bases). Per the germline V gene, CDR1 is SGDLS and CDR2 is YYNGEE. V lost 3 bases and J 0 bases, leaving 10 bases between the germline ends. The CDR3 covers 15 residues. The CDR3, as DNA: TGTGCCAGCAGCGGTGACAGTTCCTCTGGAAACACCATATATTTT. Residues: CASSGDSSSGNTIYF.

This chain joins TRBV5-1 and TRBJ2-3; 7 positions match TRBD1. The CDR3 has 18 residues. CDR1 SGHRS and CDR2 YFSETQ come from the germline V gene. Unmatched junction bases numbered 19, after V lost 4 bases and J lost 5 bases. The CDR3: CASSATTGVVVYGDTQYF. For the CDR3, the DNA is TGCGCCAGCAGCGCTACTACAGGGGTGGTGGTGTATGGAGATACGCAGTATTTT.